Listed below are T cell receptor beta chains from one sample, sequenced in a study of regulatory T cells in long-lasting Graves disease. TCRdb recomputed calls from the multiplex PCR reads with MiXCR, one row per CDR3 protein. The data contain roughly 500,000 distinct CDR3 sequences, roughly 21% of them singletons. Sequenced here: peripheral blood mononuclear cells (PBMCs), sampled when the disease was refractory, from a patient treated with antithyroid drugs. The receptor set was obtained from a female donor with Graves disease. Each CDR3 is given with its conserved first and last residue. Where a row states a size, it is once, few, many or the class of an expanded clone; other rows omit it.

j_call: TRBJ2-7; v_call: TRBV30; clone_size: .; cdr3_aa: CAWSMARGSSYEQYF
j_call: TRBJ2-7; v_call: TRBV20-1; clone_size: many; cdr3_aa: CSARPTGLAEQYF
j_call: TRBJ2-7; v_call: TRBV28; clone_size: many; cdr3_aa: CASSLTGLAYEQYF
j_call: TRBJ2-5; v_call: TRBV2; clone_size: many; cdr3_aa: CASSDDREVETQYF
j_call: TRBJ2-7; v_call: TRBV7-9; clone_size: few; cdr3_aa: CASSATSGTYEQYF
j_call: TRBJ1-6; v_call: TRBV20-1; clone_size: few; cdr3_aa: CSAPTSGGGLNSPLHF
j_call: TRBJ2-3; v_call: TRBV12-3/TRBV12-4; clone_size: .; cdr3_aa: CASSGLGGRRALDTQYF
j_call: TRBJ1-4; v_call: TRBV28; clone_size: .; cdr3_aa: CASSLWGGQAGEKLFF
j_call: TRBJ1-1; v_call: TRBV3-1; clone_size: .; cdr3_aa: CASSHSGTEAFF
j_call: TRBJ1-1; v_call: TRBV19; clone_size: few; cdr3_aa: CASRDTGATEAFF
j_call: TRBJ1-6; v_call: TRBV10-1; clone_size: many; cdr3_aa: CASSESRTGKGSPLHF
j_call: TRBJ1-5; v_call: TRBV3-1; clone_size: .; cdr3_aa: CASSQDYSNQPQHF
j_call: TRBJ2-2; v_call: TRBV28; clone_size: .; cdr3_aa: CASKREGLAGELFF
j_call: TRBJ1-5; v_call: TRBV20-1; clone_size: .; cdr3_aa: CSAGRDRSNQPQHF
j_call: TRBJ2-7; v_call: TRBV7-9; clone_size: many; cdr3_aa: CASSRPPGSSYEQYF
j_call: TRBJ1-5; v_call: TRBV6-5; clone_size: few; cdr3_aa: CASSWAPSFELDQPQHF
j_call: TRBJ2-3; v_call: TRBV27; clone_size: .; cdr3_aa: CASSSRWGRTDTQYF
j_call: TRBJ2-1; v_call: TRBV10-3; clone_size: once; cdr3_aa: CAIKKGPSTSGRANEQFF
j_call: TRBJ2-7; v_call: TRBV13; clone_size: many; cdr3_aa: CASSSSGTGGSYEQYF
j_call: TRBJ1-5; v_call: TRBV12-5; clone_size: many; cdr3_aa: CASGLDSNQPQHF
j_call: TRBJ1-2; v_call: TRBV5-1; clone_size: many; cdr3_aa: CASSEGTAMGYTF
j_call: TRBJ1-2; v_call: TRBV5-5; clone_size: once; cdr3_aa: CVSSSPTGTSGYTF
j_call: TRBJ2-7; v_call: TRBV19; clone_size: .; cdr3_aa: CASRQGEVGEQYF
j_call: TRBJ1-4; v_call: TRBV7-9; clone_size: few; cdr3_aa: CASSPGEGQGTKKLFF
j_call: TRBJ1-1; v_call: TRBV7-9; clone_size: .; cdr3_aa: CASSPQRAEAFF
j_call: TRBJ1-1; v_call: TRBV4-3; clone_size: once; cdr3_aa: CASSPSSTPAYSVSEAFF
j_call: TRBJ2-5; v_call: TRBV28; clone_size: many; cdr3_aa: CASTSGGETQYF
j_call: TRBJ2-2; v_call: TRBV5-1; clone_size: many; cdr3_aa: CASSQFRRDRPGGELFF
j_call: TRBJ2-2; v_call: TRBV12-5; clone_size: many; cdr3_aa: CASAGLEKHTGELFF
j_call: TRBJ2-2; v_call: TRBV12-3/TRBV12-4; clone_size: .; cdr3_aa: CASSPRRVENTGELFF
j_call: TRBJ2-5; v_call: TRBV24-1; clone_size: many; cdr3_aa: CATSDPPLAGEETQYF
j_call: TRBJ2-7; v_call: TRBV11-3; clone_size: .; cdr3_aa: CASSVAGQGAYEQYF
j_call: TRBJ2-7; v_call: TRBV6-9; clone_size: .; cdr3_aa: CASSSPLAGFSYEQYF
j_call: TRBJ2-3; v_call: TRBV20-1; clone_size: .; cdr3_aa: CSGAGGTDTQYF
j_call: TRBJ1-3; v_call: TRBV5-4; clone_size: .; cdr3_aa: CASSPEVSGNTIYF
j_call: TRBJ2-2; v_call: TRBV27; clone_size: .; cdr3_aa: CASLNLLTGELFF
j_call: TRBJ2-7; v_call: TRBV6-1; clone_size: .; cdr3_aa: CATNGWTGITYEQYF
j_call: TRBJ2-2; v_call: TRBV20-1; clone_size: .; cdr3_aa: CSARDGVTGELFF
j_call: TRBJ1-6; v_call: TRBV3-1; clone_size: many; cdr3_aa: CASSQDRPPLHF
j_call: TRBJ2-5; v_call: TRBV6-1; clone_size: .; cdr3_aa: CASRVNRLAGGVQETQYF
j_call: TRBJ1-2; v_call: TRBV6-2/TRBV6-3; clone_size: many; cdr3_aa: CASSYHPQGGYTF
j_call: TRBJ1-5; v_call: TRBV18; clone_size: .; cdr3_aa: CASSPLATTGIVGQPQHF
j_call: TRBJ1-5; v_call: TRBV27; clone_size: .; cdr3_aa: CASRSHVGRPQHF
j_call: TRBJ1-6; v_call: TRBV11-2; clone_size: many; cdr3_aa: CASSLEGTPSSPLHF
j_call: TRBJ1-1; v_call: TRBV7-8; clone_size: many; cdr3_aa: CASSLAPAATYAQNTEAFF
j_call: TRBJ1-2; v_call: TRBV12-3/TRBV12-4; clone_size: few; cdr3_aa: CASSLSWRNFGYTF